The rows below give T cell receptor beta chains drawn from one sample of a study of T cell repertoires in cytomegalovirus infection. These receptors have no identified antigens. Using its own MiXCR run on the reads, TCRdb lists one record per CDR3 protein. The top ten clones hold about 18% of a sample with about 700,000 distinct CDR3 sequences, 30% to 40% of them seen once. The starting material was cultured PBMCs, obtained from culture after CMV antigen stimulation. All receptors derive from a human donor in good health (CMV status not recorded). Some clones in this sample may be carry-over from other donors' samples. CDR3s include the opening cysteine and the closing phenylalanine or tryptophan. D genes are given only for firm matches. Clone size is stated in some rows and not others, as once, few, many or a class when expanded.

V gene	D gene	J gene	clone size	CDR3 protein	CDR3 DNA
TRBV5-4	TRBD2	TRBJ2-4	-	CASSRGGPAKNIQYF	TGTGCCAGCAGCCGGGGGGGTCCAGCCAAAAACATTCAGTACTTC
TRBV27	TRBD2	TRBJ2-1	few	CASSTSGRWGREQFF	TGTGCCAGCAGTACAAGCGGGAGGTGGGGGCGCGAGCAGTTCTTC
TRBV11-2	-	TRBJ1-5	-	CASSLDPAQPQHF	TGTGCCAGCAGCTTAGACCCAGCGCAGCCCCAGCATTTT
TRBV7-2	-	TRBJ1-5	few	CASSLWGRSNQPQHF	TGTGCCAGCAGCTTATGGGGAAGGAGCAATCAGCCCCAGCATTTT
TRBV7-3	-	TRBJ2-5	few	CASSSWTVQETQYF	TGTGCCAGCAGCTCCTGGACAGTTCAAGAGACCCAGTACTTC
TRBV2	-	TRBJ1-1	-	CASSEDSNTEAFF	TGTGCCAGCAGTGAGGACAGTAACACTGAAGCTTTCTTT
TRBV7-9	-	TRBJ1-4	-	CASTPVATNEKLFF	TGTGCCAGCACCCCGGTCGCAACTAATGAAAAACTGTTTTTT
TRBV5-6	TRBD1	TRBJ1-2	-	CASSVPSRDSYGYTF	TGTGCCAGCAGCGTCCCAAGCCGGGACAGTTATGGCTACACCTTC
TRBV7-6	-	TRBJ2-1	-	CASRPRGEALSYNEQFF	TGTGCCAGCAGGCCCCGGGGAGAAGCCCTCTCCTACAATGAGCAGTTCTTC
TRBV7-2	-	TRBJ2-7	many	CASSLVAAQGSGYEQYF	TGTGCCAGCAGCTTAGTAGCCGCCCAAGGCAGTGGTTACGAGCAGTACTTC
TRBV28	TRBD2	TRBJ2-1	few	CATWGLAGAFNYNEQFF	TGTGCCACATGGGGACTAGCGGGGGCCTTTAACTACAATGAGCAGTTCTTC
TRBV7-9	TRBD2	TRBJ2-2	-	CASKWTSGTGGELFF	TGTGCCAGCAAATGGACTAGCGGGACCGGCGGGGAGCTGTTTTTT
TRBV7-2	TRBD2	TRBJ2-5	few	CASSSGLAGGGTQYF	TGTGCCAGCAGCTCCGGACTAGCGGGGGGCGGGACCCAGTACTTC
TRBV12-3/TRBV12-4	TRBD2	TRBJ2-7	-	CASSSSSGRVYEQYF	TGTGCCAGCAGTTCCTCTAGCGGGAGGGTCTACGAGCAGTACTTC
TRBV7-2	TRBD2	TRBJ2-1	many	CASSSSPSGGANEQFF	TGTGCCAGCAGCTCAAGCCCTAGCGGGGGGGCCAATGAGCAGTTCTTC
TRBV9	-	TRBJ1-2	-	CASKTGGRGYTF	TGTGCCAGCAAAACGGGTGGTAGGGGCTACACCTTC
TRBV6-2/TRBV6-3	TRBD1	TRBJ2-1	few	CASTLDRGLYNEQFF	TGTGCCAGCACCCTGGACAGGGGGCTTTACAATGAGCAGTTCTTC
TRBV20-1	TRBD2	TRBJ2-3	-	CSAQGAVRRGTTDTQYF	TGCAGTGCTCAAGGGGCGGTTAGGCGGGGGACCACAGATACGCAGTATTTT
TRBV15	-	TRBJ1-4	few	CATSRGAGTNEKLFF	TGTGCCACCAGCAGAGGCGCAGGGACTAATGAAAAACTGTTTTTT
TRBV4-3	-	TRBJ2-1	-	CASSQNLSPNSYNEQFF	TGCGCCAGCAGCCAAAATCTATCGCCCAACTCCTACAATGAGCAGTTCTTC
TRBV7-2	TRBD2	TRBJ2-7	-	CASSLDDPGLAGEQYF	TGTGCCAGCAGCTTAGATGACCCGGGACTAGCGGGAGAGCAGTACTTC
TRBV7-8	-	TRBJ1-4	many	CASSLSSGAPYEKLFF	TGTGCCAGCAGCTTGAGTTCGGGGGCCCCGTACGAAAAACTGTTTTTT
TRBV27	-	TRBJ2-3	-	CASSLYAGASTDTQYF	TGTGCCAGCAGTTTATACGCGGGGGCTAGCACAGATACGCAGTATTTT
TRBV7-9	TRBD2	TRBJ2-3	few	CASSLGLADRTDTQYF	TGTGCCAGCAGCTTAGGACTAGCGGACCGCACAGATACGCAGTATTTT
TRBV7-2	-	TRBJ2-1	-	CGSSPSIHNEQFF	TGTGGCAGCAGCCCCAGTATACACAATGAGCAGTTCTTC
TRBV6-2/TRBV6-3	-	TRBJ1-3	-	CASSLERASSGNTIYF	TGTGCCAGCAGCCTCGAGCGGGCCTCCTCTGGAAACACCATATATTTT
TRBV7-4	-	TRBJ1-1	few	CASSFPLGEIANTEAFF	TGTGCCAGCAGCTTCCCCCTAGGGGAAATCGCCAACACTGAAGCTTTCTTT
TRBV6-6	-	TRBJ2-2	-	CASSYPQNTGELFF	TGTGCCAGCAGTTATCCCCAAAACACCGGGGAGCTGTTTTTT
TRBV11-1	-	TRBJ2-7	-	CASSYLLRVNRPHEQYF	TGTGCCAGCAGCTACCTGCTGCGCGTGAACAGGCCCCACGAGCAGTACTTC
TRBV7-9	-	TRBJ2-1	few	CASSPNRGSQFF	TGTGCCAGCAGCCCAAACCGGGGCTCGCAGTTCTTC
TRBV27	-	TRBJ1-4	few	CASSPLGSWNEKLFF	TGTGCCAGCAGTCCCCTGGGGTCATGGAATGAAAAACTGTTTTTT
TRBV6-1	-	TRBJ2-7	-	CASTQVVPRGREYF	TGTGCCAGCACTCAGGTTGTACCGCGGGGCCGGGAGTACTTC
TRBV27	TRBD1	TRBJ2-7	few	CASSLFGRQGVSYEQYF	TGTGCCAGCAGTTTATTTGGGCGGCAGGGGGTCTCCTACGAGCAGTACTTC
TRBV9	-	TRBJ2-1	-	CASSATHGGDEQFF	TGTGCCAGCAGCGCGACTCATGGTGGGGATGAGCAGTTCTTC
TRBV7-6	-	TRBJ2-3	few	CASSPSTRDTQYF	TGTGCCAGCAGCCCCTCTACCCGAGATACGCAGTATTTT
TRBV14	TRBD2	TRBJ2-4	-	CASSQGLVPDIQYF	TGTGCCAGCAGCCAGGGACTAGTTCCGGACATTCAGTACTTC
TRBV11-2	-	TRBJ1-4	many	CASSYGHFASNEKLFF	TGTGCCAGCAGTTACGGACACTTCGCCAGCAATGAAAAACTGTTTTTT
TRBV7-2	-	TRBJ2-1	-	CASSPRVVDEQFF	TGTGCCAGCAGCCCCCGGGTAGTGGATGAGCAGTTCTTC
TRBV29-1	-	TRBJ2-2	-	CSVWGASGTGELFF	TGCAGCGTCTGGGGGGCTAGCGGAACCGGGGAGCTGTTTTTT
TRBV20-1	-	TRBJ2-7	-	CSARHPRGIYEQYF	TGCAGTGCTAGACACCCTCGGGGTATATACGAGCAGTACTTC
TRBV7-6	-	TRBJ2-3	few	CASSLGASVDTQYF	TGTGCCAGCAGCCTAGGGGCGTCGGTGGATACGCAGTATTTT
TRBV6-6	-	TRBJ1-1	-	CASSEQVNTEAFF	TGTGCCAGCAGTGAGCAGGTGAACACTGAAGCTTTCTTT
TRBV20-1	-	TRBJ1-1	few	CSAQTAVNTEAFF	TGCAGTGCTCAAACAGCGGTGAACACTGAAGCTTTCTTT
TRBV5-4	TRBD1	TRBJ1-2	-	CASTSQLSGGRSGGYTF	TGTGCCAGCACCTCTCAGTTGTCAGGGGGCAGAAGTGGGGGCTACACCTTC
TRBV7-2	TRBD2	TRBJ2-1	many	CASRVGGLATNEQFF	TGTGCCAGCAGAGTTGGGGGACTAGCGACGAATGAGCAGTTCTTC
TRBV20-1	TRBD2	TRBJ2-2	-	CSARLAGANTGELFF	TGCAGTGCTAGGCTCGCGGGGGCGAACACCGGGGAGCTGTTTTTT
TRBV7-2	-	TRBJ1-6	few	CASSWQGVNSPLHF	TGTGCCAGCAGCTGGCAGGGTGTTAATTCACCCCTCCACTTT
TRBV7-8	-	TRBJ1-5	few	CASSKIGGIGNQPQHF	TGTGCCAGCAGCAAAATCGGGGGGATCGGCAATCAGCCCCAGCATTTT
TRBV7-2	TRBD2	TRBJ2-5	few	CASSPVGTSGRETQYF	TGTGCCAGCAGCCCTGTTGGGACTAGCGGGAGGGAGACCCAGTACTTC
TRBV7-6	TRBD2	TRBJ2-1	few	CASSSLTSGFYNEQFF	TGTGCCAGCAGCTCGTTGACTAGCGGGTTCTACAATGAGCAGTTCTTC
TRBV7-2	-	TRBJ2-5	-	CVSSRVTLAIGETQYF	TGTGTCAGCAGCAGAGTCACGCTAGCGATCGGGGAGACCCAGTACTTC
TRBV6-6	-	TRBJ2-7	-	CASGPDLGPGEQYF	TGTGCCAGCGGCCCCGACCTAGGGCCGGGCGAGCAGTACTTC
TRBV19	-	TRBJ2-5	-	CASSRWMQAGETQYF	TGTGCCAGTAGTCGGTGGATGCAGGCTGGAGAGACCCAGTACTTC
TRBV6-1	-	TRBJ2-5	-	CASSSRRGRLEETQYF	TGTGCCAGCAGCTCTCGGAGGGGGCGATTAGAAGAGACCCAGTACTTC
TRBV20-1	TRBD2	TRBJ2-7	-	CSARRPGTSISEQYF	TGCAGTGCTAGAAGGCCCGGGACTAGTATCTCCGAGCAGTACTTC
TRBV7-8	-	TRBJ2-5	few	CATKVIETQYF	TGTGCCACCAAGGTTATAGAGACCCAGTACTTC
TRBV2	-	TRBJ1-5	few	CASSDFNQPQHF	TGTGCCAGCAGTGATTTCAATCAGCCCCAGCATTTT
TRBV4-1	-	TRBJ1-2	once	CASSQDLTVVNRYTF	TGCGCCAGCAGCCAAGACCTAACAGTGGTGAATCGCTACACCTTC
TRBV19	-	TRBJ2-2	-	CASSIISGLMVTGELFF	TGTGCCAGTAGTATCATCTCAGGCCTTATGGTGACCGGGGAGCTGTTTTTT